One sample yielded the 5 T cell receptor beta chains listed below, sequenced in a study of early T cells in non-severe SARS-CoV-2 infection (TCRdb year 2021). Receptors were amplified or captured by 5' RACE. This sample was sequenced with a NextSeq 500. Using fastp trimming at Q25 and MiXCR clonotype assembly, TCRdb reanalyzed the public sequencing data and kept in-frame beta chains. Entries that share a CDR3 protein sequence are merged under the most common genes and DNA. This sample has roughly 80,000 distinct CDR3 sequences in its table, and about 11% of those were observed once. The top ten constitute about 12% of the sample. This specimen was whole blood, taken at baseline. The receptors come from an adult who was a healthcare worker with PCR-confirmed SARS-CoV-2 infection or an uninfected control (not recorded which).

J is TRBJ2-7 and V is TRBV19, with 9 bases matching TRBD1. Germline V CDR1 and CDR2: LNHDA, SQIVND (reference sequence). The CDR3 loop spans 13 amino acids. Trimming at V came to 7 bases and at J to 3 bases, leaving 4 bases not matched to a gene. CDR3: CASTWGQGYEQYF. The DNA of the CDR3 is TGTGCCAGTACCTGGGGACAGGGCTACGAGCAGTACTTC.

The chain joins TRBV28 to TRBJ1-5; D call uncertain. V was pared by 6 bases and J by 4 bases, with 16 bases between. The CDR3 has 15 amino acids. The germline V gene has CDR1 MDHEN and CDR2 SYDVKM. The CDR3: CASRTPLGNNQPQHF. The DNA of the CDR3 is TGTGCCAGCAGGACTCCACTAGGAAATAATCAGCCCCAGCATTTT.

The chain employs TRBV11-3 and TRBJ2-1; 11 nucleotides match TRBD1. The CDR3 runs to 15 residues. The junction had 4 bases not matched to a gene; V was cut back by 5 bases and J by 4 bases. The V gene's germline CDR1 is SGHNT and CDR2 YENEEA. The CDR3 bases are TGTGCCAGCAGCGCCGGGACAGGGGGATACAATGAGCAGTTCTTC. Translating it yields CASSAGTGGYNEQFF.

The table lists this clonotype with a count of one. A much larger clone sits a single nucleotide away, making a read error possible. V gene TRBV20-1 combines with J gene TRBJ1-1; 7 positions match TRBD1. Per germline, CDR1 DFQATT and CDR2 SNEGSKA (reference sequence). This CDR3 region has 12 residues. The CDR3 sequence is CSAQQGNIEAFF. The CDR3, as DNA: TGCAGTGCTCAACAGGGGAACATTGAAGCTTTCTTT.

The genes are TRBV6-1 and TRBJ2-3; D might be TRBD1 (6 bases). There are 17 residues in the CDR3. The V and J ends lost 3 bases and 2 bases respectively, with 18 bases between them. CDR1 and CDR2 (germline): MNHNS, SASEGT. CDR3 loop: CASSDMGLQGSTDTQYF. CDR3 DNA: TGTGCCAGCAGTGATATGGGGTTACAGGGCTCCACAGATACGCAGTATTTT.